This T cell receptor beta chain derives from a study of technical replicates of blood from a few donors. Assay: immunoSEQ multiplex PCR; the TCRdb copy retains only in-frame clones and omits some. Among about 97,000 clones listed, about 95% were seen once. V lost 0 bases to trimming and J lost 6 bases, with 10 bases between them. CDR3 length: 14 residues. CDR1 is MNHEY and CDR2 is SMNVEV in the germline V gene (reference sequence). The gene calls are TRBV27 and TRBJ2-3, with no clear D. This TCR came from a human donor in good health. Sequencing input: T cells isolated from PBMCs. For the CDR3, the DNA is TGTGCCAGCAGTTTATCGTTGAGGTGGGATACGCAGTATTTT. It is translated as CASSLSLRWDTQYF.